The next 14 T cell receptor beta chains were all read from a single sample in a study of CD8+ T cells in alopecia areata. The treatment denotes: oral pan-JAK inhibitor, 5-10 mg twice daily. RNA extraction was followed by reverse transcription into cDNA, which acted as the sequencing template. Clones were sequenced by immunoSEQ multiplex PCR, and TCRdb holds only the in-frame ones, with some missing. The repertoire includes about 250,000 clones, about 60% of them detected once, and around 0.92% sits in the top ten. The material sequenced was CD4+ T cells sorted from blood, taken around week 54, from a patient treated with tofacitinib. The receptors come from a human donor with alopecia areata.

V is TRBV7-8 and J is TRBJ2-7; 8 positions agree with TRBD1. V shed 4 bases, J shed 4 bases, and the junction held 9 bases outside the gene matches. The CDR3 runs 15 residues. Germline lookup yields CDR1 SGHVS and CDR2 FQNEAQ. In DNA, the CDR3 is TGTGCCAGCAGCTGGACCGGGACAGGTCCTTACGAGCAGTACTTC. Its translation: CASSWTGTGPYEQYF.

This clone has only a few counts. The rearrangement joins TRBV5-1 to TRBJ2-2; D possibly matches TRBD1 or TRBD2 (5 bases each). CDR1 and CDR2 from the germline V gene are SGHRS and YFSETQ. Deletions cut 0 bases from V and 3 bases from J, with 12 bases between. The CDR3 sequence is 16 residues long. The CDR3 reads CASSLDQGGYTGELFF. In DNA form, the CDR3 reads TGCGCCAGCAGCTTGGACCAGGGCGGGTACACCGGGGAGCTGTTTTTT.

The rearrangement uses TRBV29-1 and TRBJ2-5, with D hard to call. V was clipped by 2 bases and J by 5 bases, with 12 bases between them. This CDR3 comprises 13 residues. The germline V gene encodes CDR1 SQVTM and CDR2 ANQGSEA. In DNA, the CDR3 is TGCAGCGTTGAAAGTTCCGGCGTCGAGACCCAGTACTTC. Residues: CSVESSGVETQYF. Full variable domain (missing parts from reference TRBV29-1 and TRBJ2-5): SAVISQKPSRDICQRGTSLTIQCQVDSQVTMMFWYRQQPGQSLTLIATANQGSEATYESGFVIDKFPISRPNLTFSTLTVSNMSPEDSSIYLCSVESSGVETQYFGPGTRLLVL.

Notes on this clone: This sample includes further DNA sequences coding for the same CDR3. The chain couples TRBV27 to TRBJ2-5, with no clear D. V was clipped by 6 bases and J by 4 bases, with 9 bases between them. Germline loops: CDR1 MNHEY, CDR2 SMNVEV (reference sequence). The CDR3 consists of 12 residues. In nucleotides, the CDR3 is TGTGCCAGCAGGGGGTCGGGAGAGACCCAGTACTTC. Translated: CASRGSGETQYF.

This chain links TRBV5-1 with TRBJ1-4; unclear D gene. The germline V gene encodes CDR1 SGHRS and CDR2 YFSETQ. The CDR3 has 15 amino acids. Trimming removed 5 bases from V and 8 bases from J, with 19 bases in between. The CDR3 protein is CASSPGPLGGEKLFF. DNA for the CDR3: TGCGCCAGCAGTCCTGGACCATTGGGTGGCGAAAAACTGTTTTTT.

In this sample, this clone turned up a few times. The rearrangement joins TRBV16 to TRBJ2-7, with D perhaps assigned TRBD1 or TRBD2 (6 bases each). Germline V gene sequence: CDR1 KGHSY, CDR2 FQNENV. Trimming took 0 bases from V and 5 from J, leaving 14 bases between them. This CDR3 has 15 amino acids. This CDR3 reads CASSQSGGDRNEQYF. CDR3 nucleotide sequence: TGTGCCAGCAGCCAATCGGGGGGTGACAGGAACGAGCAGTACTTC.

This sequence joins TRBV5-1 and TRBJ2-7; the D is unclear. CDR1 SGHRS and CDR2 YFSETQ come from the germline V gene. The CDR3 is 13 residues long. V lost 5 bases to trimming and J lost 4 bases, with 13 bases between them. The CDR3 is CASSRSGSYEQYF. CDR3 DNA: TGCGCCAGCAGTCGGTCCGGATCTTACGAGCAGTACTTC.

V usage is TRBV30 and J usage is TRBJ1-1; TRBD1 might be the D (5 bases). V was clipped by 2 bases and J by 6 bases, with 7 bases between them. Germline lookup yields CDR1 GTSNPN and CDR2 SVGIG (reference sequence). CDR3 length: 11 amino acids. CDR3 sequence: CAWSIGAEAFF. CDR3 in DNA: TGTGCCTGGAGTATAGGGGCTGAAGCTTTCTTT.

The CDR3 protein is CASSSDRGETQYF. Written as DNA, the CDR3 is TGTGCCAGCAGCTCTGACCGAGGAGAGACCCAGTACTTC. The chain links TRBV7-9 to TRBJ2-5; D is unresolved. Trimming shortened V by 4 bases and J by 4 bases, and 10 bases separated the two germline ends. The germline gives CDR1 SEHNR, CDR2 FQNEAQ (reference sequence). There are 13 residues in the CDR3.

This clone was seen more than once but under ten times. The chain employs TRBV4-3 and TRBJ2-6; perhaps TRBD1 as D (6 bases). The ends were cut back, 2 bases at V and 1 base at J, with 9 bases in the middle. The CDR3 length is 16 residues. Germline V CDR1 and CDR2: LGHNA, YSLEER. CDR3 sequence (DNA): TGCGCCAGCAGCCAAATCAGGGGTTCTGGGGCCAACGTCCTGACTTTC. This codes for CASSQIRGSGANVLTF.

Regarding this clone: This sequence may be a read error, since a much larger clone differs from it by one base. The chain carries TRBV7-3 and TRBJ2-1; tentative D call: TRBD2 (5 bases). The germline V gene encodes CDR1 SGHTA and CDR2 FQGTGA. Trimming cost V 5 bases and J 6 bases, with 5 bases left between them. The CDR3 consists of 11 residues. DNA of the CDR3: TGTGCCAGCAGCCGGGGCAATGAGCAGTTCTTC. Translating it yields CASSRGNEQFF.

This chain connects TRBV10-3 to TRBJ2-1, with 8 positions matching TRBD1. The J segment lost 13 bases and the V segment lost 2 bases, leaving 13 bases of the junction unmatched. This CDR3 contains 15 residues. Germline CDR1 reads ENHRY; CDR2 reads SYGVKD. The CDR3 is CAISEPGTGGNHQFF. CDR3 in DNA: TGTGCCATCAGTGAGCCCGGGACAGGAGGAAATCATCAGTTCTTC.

Only a few counts were recorded for this clone. V gene TRBV27 combines with J gene TRBJ1-5, with D possibly matching TRBD1 (5 bases). Germline lookup yields CDR1 MNHEY and CDR2 SMNVEV (reference sequence). The ends were cut back, 3 bases at V and 3 bases at J, with 9 bases in the middle. The CDR3 is made up of 14 amino acids. DNA for the CDR3: TGTGCCAGCAGTTTTGGCGGGGCCAATCAGCCCCAGCATTTT. As protein: CASSFGGANQPQHF.

The chain couples TRBV5-6 to TRBJ1-1; D possibly corresponds to TRBD1 (6 bases). Trimming shortened V by 4 bases and J by 6 bases, and 16 bases separated the two germline ends. CDR1 is SGHDT and CDR2 is YYEEEE in the germline V gene. The CDR3 length is 14 residues. The chain's CDR3 is CASSTSSGGAEAFF. The CDR3 DNA sequence: TGTGCCAGCAGCACCTCATCGGGGGGCGCTGAAGCTTTCTTT.